These 27 T cell receptor beta chains originate from one sample sequenced in a study of beta chain features in type 1 diabetes. As every portion of the isolated RNA was reverse transcribed, the sequencing read expressed TCRB transcripts. Repertoires were generated with immunoSEQ multiplex PCR, while TCRdb's copy carries only in-frame clones and drops some. The sample carries approximately 250,000 clones, approximately 14% recorded once. Sequencing was carried out using naive CD4+ T cells from blood. The source is a woman aged 40 to 50 in good health.

V gene TRBV11-2 combines with J gene TRBJ2-5; a weak D match, TRBD2 (5 bases). Trimming shortened V by 5 bases and J by 4 bases, and 17 bases separated the two germline ends. This CDR3 contains 15 residues. Germline assignment: CDR1 SGHAT and CDR2 FQNNGV. The CDR3 DNA sequence: TGTGCCAGCAGCATCCGGGGAGACCCAAGAGAGACCCAGTACTTC. Translated: CASSIRGDPRETQYF. Full variable domain (rest looked up from reference TRBV11-2 and TRBJ2-5): EAGVAQSPRYKIIEKRQSVAFWCNPISGHATLYWYQQILGQGPKLLIQFQNNGVVDDSQLPKDRFSAERLKGVDSTLKIQPAKLEDSAVYLCASSIRGDPRETQYFGPGTRLLVL.

This clone was seen only a few times. J is TRBJ2-7 and V is TRBV5-1; 7 bases match TRBD1. The CDR3 has 14 residues. Germline V gives CDR1 SGHRS, CDR2 YFSETQ. With V trimmed by 4 bases and J by 3 bases, 7 bases remained unmatched. The CDR3 sequence is CASSQGTAVYEQYF. The DNA for the CDR3 is TGCGCCAGCAGCCAAGGGACAGCAGTCTACGAGCAGTACTTC.

This clone was detected only a few times. The chain uses TRBV28 and TRBJ1-5; D possibly corresponds to TRBD1 (5 bases). The CDR3 is made up of 14 amino acids. V was pared by 3 bases and J by 4 bases, with 10 bases between. From germline, CDR1 is MDHEN and CDR2 SYDVKM. The DNA for the CDR3 is TGTGCCAGCAGTTTGGCAGGGATGAATCAGCCCCAGCATTTT. It encodes CASSLAGMNQPQHF.

The gene calls are TRBV12-5 and TRBJ2-1, with 7 nucleotides matching TRBD2. V was pared by 3 bases and J by 3 bases, with 11 bases of the junction left unmatched. Germline lookup yields CDR1 LGHNT and CDR2 FRNRAP. CDR3 size: 17 residues. CDR3 DNA sequence: TGTGCTAGTGGTTTTCCCCTGACTAGCACAGACTACAATGAGCAGTTCTTC. Its translation is CASGFPLTSTDYNEQFF.

This clone was counted between two and nine times. The chain couples TRBV4-1 to TRBJ1-2; 7 nucleotides match TRBD1. This CDR3 is built from 15 residues. Germline V gives CDR1 MGHRA, CDR2 YSYEKL. Germline trimming cut 6 bases from V and 0 bases from J; bases unmatched to any gene: 7. CDR3 in DNA: TGCGCCAGCAGACTACAGGGGCCGGCTAACTATGGCTACACCTTC. Residues: CASRLQGPANYGYTF.

The V call is TRBV2, the J call TRBJ2-3; TRBD1 matches 9 bases. V was pared by 4 bases and J by 1 base, with 9 bases of the junction left unmatched. This CDR3 is built from 17 residues. The germline CDR1 and CDR2 sequences are SNHLY and FYNNEI. The CDR3 coding sequence is TGTGCCAGCAGTGGCCAGGGACAGGGAAGGCGCACAGATACGCAGTATTTT. This codes for CASSGQGQGRRTDTQYF.

This clone was observed a handful of times. The rearrangement joins TRBV9 to TRBJ1-5; D remains unclear. CDR3 length equals 13 residues. The V gene lost 0 bases and the J gene lost 3 bases, with 4 bases spanning the gap. Germline V gene sequence: CDR1 SGDLS, CDR2 YYNGEE. The CDR3 sequence: CASSVGLNQPQHF. In nucleotides, the CDR3 is TGTGCCAGCAGCGTAGGTCTCAATCAGCCCCAGCATTTT. Full variable domain (remainder filled in from reference TRBV9 and TRBJ1-5): DSGVTQTPKHLITATGQRVTLRCSPRSGDLSVYWYQQSLDQGLQFLIQYYNGEERAKGNILERFSAQQFPDLHSELNLSSLELGDSALYFCASSVGLNQPQHFGDGTRLSIL.

This clone was picked up a small number of times. The V gene is TRBV19, the J gene TRBJ1-6; D gene uncertain. Trimming stripped 5 bases from V and 7 bases from J, with 9 bases between. The germline CDR1 and CDR2 sequences are LNHDA and SQIVND (reference sequence). The CDR3 spans 13 residues. CDR3 in amino acids: CASSLRSNSPLHF. CDR3 DNA sequence: TGTGCCAGTAGTCTAAGATCGAATTCACCCCTCCACTTT.

The sample holds a few counts of this clone. The gene calls are TRBV18 and TRBJ1-2; 12 bases line up with TRBD1. Trimming at V came to 1 base and at J to 4 bases, leaving 4 bases not matched to a gene. This CDR3 has 16 amino acids. Germline V gene sequence: CDR1 KGHSH, CDR2 LQKENI. The CDR3: CASSPRMGQGAYGYTF. The CDR3 DNA follows: TGTGCCAGCTCACCACGGATGGGACAGGGGGCCTATGGCTACACCTTC.

This chain uses TRBV9 with TRBJ2-7, with TRBD2 matching 11 bases. The V and J ends lost 0 bases and 5 bases, in that order; junction bases with no gene match: 4. The germline gives CDR1 SGDLS, CDR2 YYNGEE. This CDR3 spans 15 amino acids. As DNA, the CDR3 is TGTGCCAGCAGCGTAGCGCTAGCGGGAGGTGACGAGCAGTACTTC. Translated, it gives CASSVALAGGDEQYF.

The genes are TRBV5-4 and TRBJ1-1; D possibly corresponds to TRBD1 (5 bases). Trimming removed 4 bases from V and 0 bases from J, with 16 bases in between. Germline CDR1 and CDR2: SGHNT and YYREEE (reference sequence). The CDR3 runs 16 residues. In nucleotides, the CDR3 is TGTGCCAGCAGCACCCCCCGGGGGAGTTTGAACACTGAAGCTTTCTTT. Protein sequence: CASSTPRGSLNTEAFF.

V gene TRBV5-4 combines with J gene TRBJ1-2; weak D call: TRBD1 (5 bases). The CDR3 runs to 16 residues. With 4 bases removed from V and 2 bases from J, the gap between germline ends came to 18 bases. Germline V lookup: CDR1 SGHNT, CDR2 YYREEE (reference sequence). The CDR3 sequence is CASSQETALLNYGYTF. DNA of the CDR3: TGTGCCAGCAGCCAAGAGACAGCGCTCCTAAACTATGGCTACACCTTC.

This clone was counted between two and nine times. The V and J genes are TRBV10-3 and TRBJ2-5; 8 bases map to TRBD2. The CDR3 extends over 13 amino acids. J was trimmed by 3 bases and V by 4 bases; bases with no gene match: 1. CDR1 and CDR2 from the germline V gene are ENHRY and SYGVKD. CDR3 sequence (DNA): TGTGCCATCAGTGGAGCGGGGGAAGAGACCCAGTACTTC. It yields the protein CAISGAGEETQYF.

The chain couples TRBV7-9 to TRBJ1-4; a weak D match, TRBD1 (6 bases). The germline gives CDR1 SEHNR, CDR2 FQNEAQ (reference sequence). V lost 7 bases to trimming and J lost 2 bases, with 17 bases between them. The CDR3 sequence is 16 residues long. This CDR3 is CASTTPGGRTNEKLFF. The CDR3 region has the DNA TGTGCCAGCACCACCCCCGGGGGGCGCACTAATGAAAAACTGTTTTTT.

The J gene is TRBJ1-1, the V gene TRBV7-9, with 7 bases aligning to TRBD1. The CDR3 has 13 residues. The ends lost 5 bases at V and 3 bases at J; junction bases unmatched: 3. Germline values: CDR1 SEHNR, CDR2 FQNEAQ (reference sequence). CDR3 DNA: TGTGCCAGCAGCCCGGGACAGTACACTGAAGCTTTCTTT. This translates into CASSPGQYTEAFF. Full variable domain (outside the CDR3, taken from reference TRBV7-9 and TRBJ1-1): DTGVSQNPRHKITKRGQNVTFRCDPISEHNRLYWYRQTLGQGPEFLTYFQNEAQLEKSRLLSDRFSAERPKGSFSTLEIQRTEQGDSAMYLCASSPGQYTEAFFGQGTRLTVV.

J is TRBJ2-5 and V is TRBV15; TRBD1 is a possible D gene (7 bases). V was clipped by 6 bases and J by 4 bases, with 15 bases between them. Germline V CDR1 and CDR2: LNHNV, YYDKDF (reference sequence). CDR3 length equals 14 residues. The CDR3 sequence is CATSPAGGSETQYF. The CDR3 region has the DNA TGTGCCACCAGTCCTGCAGGGGGGTCAGAGACCCAGTACTTC. The variable domain in full, with the rest retrieved from reference TRBV15 and TRBJ2-5, is DAMVIQNPRYQVTQFGKPVTLSCSQTLNHNVMYWYQQKSSQAPKLLFHYYDKDFNNEADTPDNFQSRRPNTSFCFLDIRSPGLGDTAMYLCATSPAGGSETQYFGPGTRLLVL.

The V gene is TRBV6-5, the J gene TRBJ1-1; D call uncertain. The germline gives CDR1 MNHEY, CDR2 SVGAGI. Trimming removed 6 bases from V and 0 bases from J, with 14 bases in between. This CDR3 comprises 15 residues. The CDR3 nucleotides are TGTGCCAGCAGCCCACCGGGAACCCTGAACACTGAAGCTTTCTTT. It codes for CASSPPGTLNTEAFF.

The rearrangement uses TRBV7-2 and TRBJ2-1; perhaps TRBD1 as D (6 bases). Per germline, CDR1 SGHTA and CDR2 FQGNSA. V lost 5 bases and J lost 9, with 11 bases in between. CDR3 length equals 12 residues. The chain's CDR3 is CASSPNRAEQFF. Written as DNA, the CDR3 is TGTGCCAGCAGCCCGAACAGGGCTGAGCAGTTCTTC.

This clone was recorded a few times. The chain couples TRBV18 to TRBJ2-7, with D possibly TRBD2 on 7 matching bases. Germline CDR1 is KGHSH and CDR2 is LQKENI. Trimming removed 6 bases at V and 3 bases at J, with 18 bases between. The CDR3 extends over 15 amino acids. CDR3 protein: CASSPGEGGFYEQYF. The DNA for the CDR3 is TGTGCCAGCTCGCCAGGGGAGGGGGGATTCTACGAGCAGTACTTC. The full variable domain, completed using reference TRBV18 and TRBJ2-7, is NAGVMQNPRHLVRRRGQEARLRCSPMKGHSHVYWYRQLPEEGLKFMVYLQKENIIDESGMPKERFSAEFPKEGPSILRIQQVVRGDSAAYFCASSPGEGGFYEQYFGPGTRLTVT.

The chain couples TRBV15 to TRBJ1-2; 7 nucleotides match TRBD1. V shed 3 bases, J shed 2 bases, and the junction held 9 bases outside the gene matches. The CDR3 spans 16 residues. CDR1 is LNHNV, CDR2 YYDKDF, per germline (reference sequence). As DNA, the CDR3 is TGTGCCACCAGCAGGGATTGGGACAGCGGAAACTATGGCTACACCTTC. Residues: CATSRDWDSGNYGYTF.

The chain has TRBV27 and TRBJ1-4; D is unclear. Germline assignment: CDR1 MNHEY and CDR2 SMNVEV (reference sequence). This CDR3 has 14 residues. V was trimmed by 0 bases and J by 6 bases, leaving 8 bases between them. CDR3: CASSLSRVDEKLFF. CDR3 sequence (DNA): TGTGCCAGCAGTTTATCACGGGTTGATGAAAAACTGTTTTTT.

Only a few counts were recorded for this clone. CDR3 bases: TGTGCCAGCAGTTCCATAAGCCCTAACACCGGGGAGCTGTTTTTT. Protein sequence: CASSSISPNTGELFF. The chain carries TRBV6-5 and TRBJ2-2, with D hard to call. Looked up from germline, CDR1 is MNHEY and CDR2 is SVGAGI. The V and J ends lost 4 bases and 2 bases respectively, with 11 bases between them. There are 15 residues in the CDR3.

The rearrangement joins TRBV5-4 to TRBJ2-5, with 11 bases that match TRBD2. J gave up 5 bases and V 2 bases, and 8 bases lay outside the gene matches. The CDR3 extends over 16 amino acids. Germline loops: CDR1 SGHNT, CDR2 YYREEE (reference sequence). The CDR3 loop reads CASSFPVAGGSETQYF. The CDR3 DNA reads as TGTGCCAGCAGCTTCCCGGTAGCGGGGGGGAGCGAGACCCAGTACTTC. The full variable domain, rest sourced from reference TRBV5-4 and TRBJ2-5, is ETGVTQSPTHLIKTRGQQVTLRCSSQSGHNTVSWYQQALGQGPQFIFQYYREEENGRGNFPPRFSGLQFPNYSSELNVNALELDDSALYLCASSFPVAGGSETQYFGPGTRLLVL.

This clone was detected only a few times. J is TRBJ2-3 and V is TRBV10-3, with D possibly being TRBD2 (6 bases). Germline V CDR1 and CDR2: ENHRY, SYGVKD. V was shortened by 1 base and J by 2 bases, with 13 bases between the two germline ends. The CDR3 spans 16 residues. The CDR3 DNA is TGTGCCATCAGTGAGTGGACGGGAGTCTCCACAGATACGCAGTATTTT. This sequence encodes CAISEWTGVSTDTQYF.

In its sample, this clone was seen a few times. Here the CDR3 reads CASSVEAGGSETQYF. The CDR3 nucleotides are TGTGCCAGCAGCGTTGAGGCGGGGGGCTCAGAGACCCAGTACTTC. This chain connects TRBV9 to TRBJ2-5; the match to TRBD2 covers 8 bases. The V gene's germline CDR1 is SGDLS and CDR2 YYNGEE. V was pared by 2 bases and J by 4 bases, with 7 bases of the junction left unmatched. This CDR3 region has 15 residues.

This clone has just a few counts. The chain recombines TRBV19 with TRBJ2-2; 12 bases are shared with TRBD2. CDR1 is LNHDA and CDR2 is SQIVND in the germline V gene (reference sequence). The J segment lost 4 bases and the V segment lost 10 bases, leaving 13 bases of the junction unmatched. This CDR3 has 17 amino acids. The DNA of the CDR3 is TGTGCCACCGCCCCCCTAGCGGGGGGGCCTGCCACCGGGGAGCTGTTTTTT. It specifies CATAPLAGGPATGELFF.

The V gene is TRBV7-9, the J gene TRBJ1-2; TRBD1 agrees at 9 bases. The germline gives CDR1 SEHNR, CDR2 FQNEAQ (reference sequence). V lost 5 bases and J lost 2; bases outside the gene matches: 9. The CDR3 extends over 16 amino acids. CDR3: CASSRDGTGGNYGYTF. CDR3 in DNA: TGTGCCAGCAGCCGAGACGGAACAGGGGGCAACTATGGCTACACCTTC.